What follows are 4 T cell receptor beta chains derived from one specimen sequenced in a study of regulatory T cells in long-lasting Graves disease. To make TCR beta libraries, researchers used iRepertoire HTBI primers and Arm-PCR of CDR3 regions. One entry per CDR3 protein, called by TCRdb with MiXCR from the multiplex PCR reads. The sample holds 300,000 to 350,000 distinct CDR3 sequences; about 20% are singletons and the top ten take around 30%. The time point was: persistent/refractory GD, antithyroid drugs over 5 years with positive TRAb. The TCR library was made from RNA extracted from PBMCs. Sequenced here: peripheral blood mononuclear cells (PBMCs), sampled when the disease was refractory, from a patient treated with antithyroid drugs. These receptors all stem from a female donor with Graves disease.

The sample holds a few counts of this clonotype. CDR3 sequence reads: CASQTRSGRAYNEQFF. The CDR3 bases are TGTGCCAGCCAGACACGTAGCGGGAGGGCGTACAATGAGCAGTTCTTC. V usage is TRBV6-1 and J usage is TRBJ2-1; 11 bases line up with TRBD2. The CDR3 sequence is 16 residues long. Germline V gene sequence: CDR1 MNHNS, CDR2 SASEGT. Unmatched junction bases numbered 10, after V lost 8 bases and J lost 4 bases.

This clonotype was observed a handful of times. V is TRBV9 and J is TRBJ2-4, with 8 bases lining up with TRBD1. Germline lookup yields CDR1 SGDLS and CDR2 YYNGEE. This CDR3 spans 16 amino acids. Germline trimming cut 0 bases from V and 3 bases from J; bases unmatched to any gene: 5. The CDR3 protein is CASSVGQGIDKNIQYF. CDR3 nucleotide sequence: TGTGCCAGCAGCGTAGGACAGGGGATTGACAAAAACATTCAGTACTTC.

The table lists this clonotype with many counts. V is TRBV5-1 and J is TRBJ2-2, with TRBD2 matching 9 bases. The V gene end was trimmed by 4 bases and the J gene end by 5 bases; junction bases not matched to a gene: 9. The CDR3 sequence is 16 residues long. In germline, CDR1 is SGHRS, CDR2 YFSETQ. For the CDR3, the DNA is TGCGCCAGCAGCCGAAGCGGGGGGCGAACGACCGGGGAGCTGTTTTTT. It yields the protein CASSRSGGRTTGELFF.

This clonotype was seen many times. The rearrangement joins TRBV12-3 or TRBV12-4 to TRBJ2-7; 7 bases agree with TRBD1. Trimming took 6 bases from V and 0 from J; bases not matched to a gene: 8. The CDR3 spans 15 residues. The CDR3 DNA is TGTGCCAGCAGGTCCCGGACAGGAAACTCCTACGAGCAGTACTTC. It translates to CASRSRTGNSYEQYF.